The rows below give T cell receptor beta chains drawn from one sample of a study of blood T cells in healthy people across ages. TCRdb re-analysed the 5' RACE reads in MiXCR, keeping a single row per CDR3 protein. The table has hundreds of thousands of distinct CDR3 sequences, 45% to 60% seen once. Sequences were obtained from blood. These TCRs come from a woman older than 75 in good health. CDR3s leave out the opening cysteine and the closing phenylalanine or tryptophan.

v_call | cdr3_aa
TRBV2 | ASSGSHSNQPQH
TRBV2 | ATTGTGSTDTQY
TRBV12-3/TRBV12-4 | ASSFVAENNYGYT
TRBV28 | ASRTAGTMKTQY
TRBV30 | AWSGDRDGEQF
TRBV20-1 | SAWTGGFRQPQH
TRBV20-1 | SAYPPGTEAF
TRBV7-2 | ASSRTSGESYNEQF
TRBV12-3/TRBV12-4 | ASSPGQGLPRGHT
TRBV6-5 | ASRLAGGVEQF
TRBV28 | ASSLDGYTGELF
TRBV20-1 | SAAFRERRNRDTQY
TRBV7-8 | ASSSQTRRETQY
TRBV6-6 | ASSYGDRRGRPQH
TRBV7-2 | ASGWTSGNEQF
TRBV20-1 | SARDWEGPQH
TRBV6-5 | ASSYARRGTRGEQF
TRBV7-9 | ASRGERQGAYNEQF
TRBV12-3/TRBV12-4 | ASSLGGTGYEQY
TRBV6-6 | ASRASVNEQF
TRBV6-6 | ASTPGSGFTYEQY
TRBV24-1 | ATRNGAGGSNEQF
TRBV4-3 | ASSQDASGSRNNEQF
TRBV9 | ASSRGSNEQY
TRBV20-1 | SARDFQRMSYKQY
TRBV27 | ASSLWDRDNSPLH
TRBV7-6 | ASSDGTSGDYNEQF
TRBV6-5 | ASRSRSPGANVLT
TRBV6-5 | ASRNQRVDGYT
TRBV30 | AWRKTGGWEKLF
TRBV5-1 | ASSPTPGHTNTRELF
TRBV10-3 | AIRPGLAGVADTQY
TRBV5-1 | ASSLDGQGENIQY
TRBV28 | ASSSSWGLDLSSYEQY
TRBV15 | ATSQRTGYEQY
TRBV7-8 | ASSPRLADTQY
TRBV25-1 | ASTPRGGSDEQF
TRBV28 | ASSLLEGKMNTEAF
TRBV7-2 | ASSPPHLGEKLF
TRBV5-1 | ASSLGRQSYEQY
TRBV3-1 | ASSQVTSGLETQY
TRBV7-2 | ASSSPNSAEQF